The T cell receptor (beta chain) under discussion was sequenced for a study of blood T cell repertoires in COVID-19. Study details: Nucleic acid was either cDNA or gDNA, and it came from T cells, B-cell-depleted T cells, or PBMCs.

In Seattle, patients joined the study during active infection and were tracked longitudinally. CDR3 length: 18 amino acids. Germline values: CDR1 MRHNA, CDR2 SNTAGT. The J segment lost 0 bases and the V segment lost 4 bases, leaving 14 bases of the junction unmatched. Here immunoSEQ multiplex PCR was the method, and the copy in TCRdb shows in-frame clones only, minus some. The sample has 250,000 to 300,000 clones, about 90% seen once. The genes are TRBV6-4 and TRBJ2-7; TRBD2 agrees at 8 bases. The sequence derives from a woman under 40 with COVID-19, enrolled during active disease. Sequenced sample: peripheral blood. Here the CDR3 DNA reads TGTGCCAGCAGTGTTTGCGGGAGGCCAACCCGAACCTCCTACGAGCAGTACTTC. Amino acid sequence: CASSVCGRPTRTSYEQYF.